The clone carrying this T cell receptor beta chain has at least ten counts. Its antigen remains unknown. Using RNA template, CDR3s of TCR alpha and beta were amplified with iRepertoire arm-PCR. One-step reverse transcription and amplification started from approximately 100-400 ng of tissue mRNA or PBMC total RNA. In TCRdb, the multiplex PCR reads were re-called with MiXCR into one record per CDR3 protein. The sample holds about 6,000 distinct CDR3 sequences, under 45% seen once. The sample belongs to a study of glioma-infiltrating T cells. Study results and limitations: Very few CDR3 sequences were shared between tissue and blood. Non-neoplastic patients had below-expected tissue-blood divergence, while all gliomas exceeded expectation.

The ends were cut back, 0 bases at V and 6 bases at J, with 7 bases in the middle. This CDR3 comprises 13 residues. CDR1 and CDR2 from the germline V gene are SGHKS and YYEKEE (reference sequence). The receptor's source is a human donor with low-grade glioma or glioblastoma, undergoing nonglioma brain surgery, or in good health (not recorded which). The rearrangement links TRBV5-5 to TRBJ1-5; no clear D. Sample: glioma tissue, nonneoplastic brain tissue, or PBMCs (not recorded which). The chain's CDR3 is CASSLEPFQPQHF. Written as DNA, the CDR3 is TGTGCCAGCAGCTTGGAACCTTTTCAGCCCCAGCATTTT.